The 30 T cell receptor beta chains below all came from one sample that was sequenced in a study of spatial heterogeneity in lung cancer. TCRdb recomputed calls from the 5' RACE reads with MiXCR, one row per CDR3 protein. The sample holds fewer than 100,000 distinct CDR3 sequences, approximately 19% seen once. Sample time point: blood at routine non-recurrence follow-up after resection. The sequencing here drew on PBMCs, taken at follow-up. The source of these receptors is a male donor with early-stage non-small cell lung cancer.

The V and J genes are TRBV14 and TRBJ2-4, with D maybe TRBD2 (6 bases). Germline CDR1 reads SGHDN; CDR2 reads FVKESK. The CDR3 is 14 amino acids. V was shortened by 3 bases and J by 11 bases, with 17 bases between the two germline ends. The CDR3 region is CASSQIRDSQVQYF. The CDR3 DNA follows: TGTGCCAGCAGCCAGATAAGGGACTCTCAAGTTCAGTACTTC.

This clonotype came up a few times. The chain joins TRBV20-1 to TRBJ1-6; a weak D match, TRBD1 (6 bases). This CDR3 comprises 15 residues. CDR1 and CDR2 from the germline V gene are DFQATT and SNEGSKA (reference sequence). With 3 bases removed from V and 8 bases from J, the gap between germline ends came to 17 bases. CDR3 residues: CSASGGGRVDSPLHF. For the CDR3, the DNA is TGCAGTGCTAGTGGGGGGGGGCGCGTGGATTCACCCCTCCACTTT.

This chain uses TRBV20-1 with TRBJ2-3, with a tentative D call TRBD1 (6 bases). The CDR3 is made up of 14 amino acids. Germline CDR1 reads DFQATT; CDR2 reads SNEGSKA (reference sequence). The ends were cut back, 6 bases at V and 3 bases at J, with 16 bases in the middle. DNA for the CDR3: TGCAGTGCCAGGACAGTACCCAGGACAGATACGCAGTATTTT. Its protein is CSARTVPRTDTQYF.

This clonotype was seen a few times. The chain combines TRBV30 with TRBJ1-5; a weak D match, TRBD1 (5 bases). The V gene's germline CDR1 is GTSNPN and CDR2 SVGIG (reference sequence). Between the trimmed V and J ends, which lost 8 bases and 5 bases, there was a span of 19 bases. The CDR3 has 14 residues. In DNA form, the CDR3 reads TGTGCCACGGCTATGCGGGGGAACGATCAGCCCCAGCATTTT. Its protein product is CATAMRGNDQPQHF.

This sequence joins TRBV30 and TRBJ1-2; D is ambiguous. Between the trimmed V and J ends, which lost 0 bases and 4 bases, there was a span of 9 bases. The CDR3 is 13 residues long. CDR1 and CDR2 (germline): GTSNPN, SVGIG (reference sequence). The CDR3 protein is CAWSVQVPYGYTF. The CDR3 DNA sequence: TGTGCCTGGAGTGTACAAGTTCCCTATGGCTACACCTTC.

A few counts support this clonotype. The chain is built from TRBV7-9 and TRBJ1-6; D is uncertain. CDR1 is SEHNR, CDR2 FQNEAQ, per germline (reference sequence). This CDR3 has 13 residues. V was shortened by 6 bases and J by 7 bases, with 10 bases between the two germline ends. Written as DNA, the CDR3 is TGTGCCAGCAGTAGCTTAGCCAATTCACCCCTCCACTTT. Protein: CASSSLANSPLHF.

The J gene is TRBJ1-5, the V gene TRBV6-1; 9 nucleotides agree with TRBD1. Per germline, CDR1 MNHNS and CDR2 SASEGT. The V gene end was trimmed by 6 bases and the J gene end by 3 bases; junction bases not matched to a gene: 6. CDR3 length equals 15 residues. The CDR3 protein is CASRGTGRTNQPQHF. In DNA form, the CDR3 reads TGTGCCAGCAGGGGGACAGGGAGGACCAATCAGCCCCAGCATTTT.

The genes are TRBV14 and TRBJ2-3; 10 nucleotides align to TRBD2. Trimming at V came to 0 bases and at J to 4 bases, leaving 4 bases not matched to a gene. The CDR3 spans 16 residues. Per germline, CDR1 SGHDN and CDR2 FVKESK. The CDR3 coding sequence is TGTGCCAGCAGCCAAGATCCAGCGGGAGGGCCAGATACGCAGTATTTT. It specifies CASSQDPAGGPDTQYF.

This rearrangement joins TRBV6-6 to TRBJ1-2; D remains unclear. The V gene lost 0 bases and the J gene lost 5 bases, with 1 base spanning the gap. Germline lookup yields CDR1 MNHNY and CDR2 SVGAGI (reference sequence). The CDR3 runs 11 residues. DNA for the CDR3: TGTGCCAGCAGTTACTCTTATGGCTACACCTTC. Protein product: CASSYSYGYTF.

This clonotype was counted only a few times. The gene calls are TRBV10-2 and TRBJ1-5; D unclear. CDR1 and CDR2 from the germline V gene are WSHSY and SAAADI. The CDR3 is made up of 13 amino acids. Trimming removed 0 bases from V and 3 bases from J, with 3 bases in between. CDR3 residues: CASSESHNQPQHF. In DNA form, the CDR3 reads TGCGCCAGCAGTGAGTCGCACAATCAGCCCCAGCATTTT.

The chain carries TRBV6-1 and TRBJ2-2, with 13 positions matching TRBD2. Germline V lookup: CDR1 MNHNS, CDR2 SASEGT. The CDR3 extends over 15 amino acids. V was pared by 4 bases and J by 7 bases, with 3 bases of the junction left unmatched. The CDR3 nucleotides read TGTGCCAGCAGTGGGACTAGCGGGAGCATCGGGGAGCTGTTTTTT. As protein: CASSGTSGSIGELFF.

The genes are TRBV19 and TRBJ2-1; D remains unclear. CDR1 LNHDA and CDR2 SQIVND come from the germline V gene (reference sequence). The CDR3 sequence is 14 residues long. The ends were cut back, 1 base at V and 9 bases at J, with 13 bases in the middle. CDR3 nucleotides: TGTGCCAGTAGTATAGGCCTACGAATTGGTGAGCAGTTCTTC. This translates into CASSIGLRIGEQFF.

There are a few counts of this clonotype. V gene TRBV6-5 combines with J gene TRBJ1-2; a possible D gene is TRBD1 (6 bases). Germline V gene lookup returns CDR1 MNHEY and CDR2 SVGAGI. Trimming removed 8 bases at V and 8 bases at J, with 18 bases between. The CDR3 has 13 amino acids. The CDR3 is CASCSRGARGYTF. In DNA form, the CDR3 reads TGTGCCAGCTGCTCAAGGGGGGCCAGAGGCTACACCTTC.

This clonotype came up many times. The CDR3 DNA is TGCGCCAGCAAAGTTTCCCAAGAGACCCAGTACTTC. It specifies CASKVSQETQYF. The V and J genes are TRBV5-1 and TRBJ2-5; D unclear. Trimming took 6 bases from V and 1 from J, leaving 7 bases between them. In germline, CDR1 is SGHRS, CDR2 YFSETQ. The CDR3 has 12 residues.

This chain joins TRBV7-2 and TRBJ1-3; D uncertain. Trimming shortened V by 6 bases and J by 0 bases, and 12 bases separated the two germline ends. Germline V gives CDR1 SGHTA, CDR2 FQGNSA. CDR3 size: 15 residues. CDR3 DNA: TGTGCCAGCAGTCTTGACAACCGCTCTGGAAACACCATATATTTT. Its protein is CASSLDNRSGNTIYF.

This sequence joins TRBV10-3 and TRBJ2-7, with 10 bases matching TRBD1. CDR3 size: 14 residues. The junction had 6 bases not matched to a gene; V was cut back by 4 bases and J by 6 bases. CDR1 and CDR2 from the germline V gene are ENHRY and SYGVKD. The CDR3 loop is CAISVGDRGSEQYF. CDR3 coding DNA: TGTGCCATCAGTGTCGGGGACAGGGGTAGCGAGCAGTACTTC.

V gene TRBV5-6 combines with J gene TRBJ2-2; 12 bases map to TRBD2. Germline CDR1 SGHDT, CDR2 YYEEEE. CDR3 length equals 17 residues. The V segment lost 1 base and the J segment 4 bases; nucleotides outside the gene matches: 5. This CDR3 is CASSLPLAGGVTGELFF. CDR3 nucleotides: TGTGCCAGCAGCTTGCCCCTAGCGGGAGGGGTCACCGGGGAGCTGTTTTTT. The whole variable domain, filled in from reference TRBV5-6 and TRBJ2-2, reads DAGVTQSPTHLIKTRGQQVTLRCSPKSGHDTVSWYQQALGQGPQFIFQYYEEEERQRGNFPDRFSGHQFPNYSSELNVNALLLGDSALYLCASSLPLAGGVTGELFFGEGSRLTVL.

The chain joins TRBV10-1 to TRBJ2-2; D unresolved. Germline V gene data show CDR1 as WNHNN and CDR2 as SYGVQD (reference sequence). The CDR3 is 13 residues long. Deletions cut 3 bases from V and 3 bases from J, with 5 bases between. The DNA for the CDR3 is TGCGCCAGCAGTGATCTGTACACCGGGGAGCTGTTTTTT. Protein product: CASSDLYTGELFF.

V is TRBV5-6 and J is TRBJ2-7; possible D gene TRBD2, 5 bases. CDR1 and CDR2 (germline): SGHDT, YYEEEE. The CDR3 covers 13 residues. The ends were cut back, 3 bases at V and 2 bases at J, with 9 bases in the middle. In DNA, the CDR3 is TGTGCCAGCAGCTCCCGGGGTACCTACGAGCAGTACGTC. The encoded protein is CASSSRGTYEQYV.

V is TRBV7-2 and J is TRBJ2-1, with 10 bases fitting TRBD2. J lost 0 bases, V lost 5 bases, and 7 bases had no gene match. Germline V CDR1 and CDR2: SGHTA, FQGNSA. This CDR3 has 17 residues. The CDR3 here is CASSPLGLAVSYNEQFF. As DNA, the CDR3 is TGTGCCAGCAGCCCTCTAGGACTAGCGGTCTCCTACAATGAGCAGTTCTTC.

The CDR3 sequence is CATRGRDRGELFF. CDR3 DNA sequence: TGTGCCACAAGGGGCAGGGACCGCGGGGAGCTGTTTTTT. This rearrangement joins TRBV24-1 to TRBJ2-2, with D perhaps assigned TRBD1 or TRBD2 (5 bases each). V was shortened by 10 bases and J by 7 bases, with 15 bases between the two germline ends. In germline, CDR1 is KGHDR, CDR2 SFDVKD. The length of the CDR3 is 13 residues.

This clonotype has just a few counts. This sequence joins TRBV5-1 and TRBJ1-5, with D perhaps TRBD1 (5 bases). V lost 0 bases, J lost 4 bases, and 11 bases lay in between. The CDR3 totals 15 residues. From germline, CDR1 is SGHRS and CDR2 YFSETQ. Here the CDR3 DNA reads TGCGCCAGCAGCTTGGGGGACGGCTCAAATCAGCCCCAGCATTTT. Amino acid sequence: CASSLGDGSNQPQHF.

The genes are TRBV2 and TRBJ2-3; tentative D call: TRBD1 (5 bases). The CDR3 is 13 residues long. The germline V gene has CDR1 SNHLY and CDR2 FYNNEI. Trimming removed 6 bases at V and 2 bases at J, with 9 bases between. CDR3 in DNA: TGTGCCAGCAGCAGGGATTTCACAGATACGCAGTATTTT. This translates into CASSRDFTDTQYF.

This clonotype showed up just a few times. The chain carries TRBV6-4 and TRBJ2-1; 12 bases align to TRBD2. The CDR3 loop spans 16 amino acids. Germline V gene data show CDR1 as MRHNA and CDR2 as SNTAGT. The trim removed 6 bases at V and 4 bases at J, leaving 7 bases unmatched. The CDR3 loop is CASSPSGTSGYNEQFF. The CDR3 nucleotides read TGTGCCAGCAGCCCCTCCGGGACTAGCGGGTACAATGAGCAGTTCTTC.

Many counts were recorded for this clonotype. CDR3 sequence reads: CASGSTSGAYNEQFF. In nucleotides, the CDR3 is TGTGCTAGTGGTTCGACTAGCGGGGCCTACAATGAGCAGTTCTTC. This sequence joins TRBV12-5 and TRBJ2-1, with TRBD2 matching 11 bases. V lost 4 bases and J lost 2; bases outside the gene matches: 1. CDR1 and CDR2 from the germline V gene are LGHNT and FRNRAP. The CDR3 consists of 15 residues.

The chain links TRBV7-2 to TRBJ1-5, with D possibly TRBD1 on 5 matching bases. Trimming shortened V by 5 bases and J by 0 bases, and 20 bases separated the two germline ends. The CDR3 sequence is 18 residues long. Germline V gives CDR1 SGHTA, CDR2 FQGNSA. This CDR3 is CASSPLGVWAISNQPQHF. DNA of the CDR3: TGTGCCAGCAGCCCCCTGGGGGTCTGGGCTATTAGCAATCAGCCCCAGCATTTT.

The genes are TRBV12-5 and TRBJ1-2; no firm D call. Deletions cut 2 bases from V and 3 bases from J, with 10 bases between. CDR1 and CDR2 (germline): LGHNT, FRNRAP. The CDR3 is 14 amino acids. The CDR3 reads CASGLISSYYGYTF. In nucleotides, the CDR3 is TGTGCTAGTGGTTTGATCAGCTCTTACTATGGCTACACCTTC.

This chain uses TRBV2 with TRBJ1-1; D not resolved. This CDR3 comprises 13 residues. Per germline, CDR1 SNHLY and CDR2 FYNNEI. Trimming left V 2 bases short and J 6 bases short, with 10 bases between. CDR3 DNA sequence: TGTGCCAGCAGTGAAAGTTCTTGGGCTGAAGCTTTCTTT. Its protein product is CASSESSWAEAFF.

V usage is TRBV4-2 and J usage is TRBJ2-1, with 9 bases aligning to TRBD2. CDR1 is LGHNA and CDR2 is YNFKEQ in the germline V gene. The CDR3 is made up of 16 amino acids. Trimming at V came to 1 base and at J to 8 bases, leaving 9 bases not matched to a gene. The CDR3 DNA follows: TGTGCCAGCAGCCAAGCGGGGCGGGAGGGCCTGCATGAGCAGTTCTTC. Protein product: CASSQAGREGLHEQFF.

The V and J genes are TRBV5-4 and TRBJ2-1, with 7 bases identical to TRBD2. CDR1 is SGHNT and CDR2 is YYREEE in the germline V gene (reference sequence). J lost 9 bases, V lost 1 base, and 7 bases had no gene match. The CDR3 is 14 amino acids. CDR3: CASSLLFAGAEQFF. The CDR3 bases are TGTGCCAGCAGCTTGCTATTCGCGGGAGCTGAGCAGTTCTTC.